These 8 T cell receptor beta chains were sequenced from one sample in a study of shared clonotypes between healthy human individuals. Profiled with immunoSEQ multiplex PCR; TCRdb holds only in-frame clones, not every one. This sample has over a million clones, with around 98.5% found just once. Material: naive CD4+ T cells sorted from blood. The subset: CD45RA+ positively selected. These receptors came from a man younger than 45 in good health.

This chain connects TRBV27 to TRBJ2-3; D unresolved. Trimming took 5 bases from V and 2 from J, leaving 11 bases between them. The germline gives CDR1 MNHEY, CDR2 SMNVEV (reference sequence). The CDR3 covers 14 residues. This chain's CDR3 is CASSHLDPTDTQYF. DNA for the CDR3: TGTGCCAGCAGTCACCTGGACCCCACAGATACGCAGTATTTT.

The chain carries TRBV29-1 and TRBJ2-3, with 9 bases matching TRBD2. The V gene's germline CDR1 is SQVTM and CDR2 ANQGSEA. There are 15 residues in the CDR3. V shed 6 bases and J 7 bases; nucleotides not matched to a gene: 14. The CDR3 loop reads CSVEPLAGRFNTQYF. CDR3 coding DNA: TGCAGCGTCGAACCCCTAGCGGGGAGATTCAATACGCAGTATTTT.

The chain has TRBV9 and TRBJ2-7, with 7 bases aligning to TRBD2. J lost 3 bases, V lost 0 bases, and 3 bases had no gene match. The V gene's germline CDR1 is SGDLS and CDR2 YYNGEE. The CDR3 length is 14 residues. Here the CDR3 DNA reads TGTGCCAGCAGCGTAGGGGAGGGGATCTACGAGCAGTACTTC. It translates to CASSVGEGIYEQYF.

The genes are TRBV7-3 and TRBJ1-3; a weak D match, TRBD1 (6 bases). Germline-derived CDR1 and CDR2 are SGHTA and FQGTGA. The CDR3 totals 15 residues. V lost 6 bases and J 0 bases, leaving 12 bases between the germline ends. Written as DNA, the CDR3 is TGTGCCAGCAGTTTACAGGGTCTCTCTGGAAACACCATATATTTT. The encoded protein is CASSLQGLSGNTIYF.

The CDR3 protein is CASSVESAPTQYF. The CDR3 nucleotides read TGTGCCAGCAGCGTAGAATCGGCACCCACGCAGTATTTT. V is TRBV9 and J is TRBJ2-3, with D uncertain. In germline, CDR1 is SGDLS, CDR2 YYNGEE. V was pared by 0 bases and J by 9 bases, with 11 bases between. This CDR3 has 13 amino acids.

This chain joins TRBV27 and TRBJ2-7; 9 nucleotides align to TRBD2. Germline CDR1 is MNHEY and CDR2 is SMNVEV (reference sequence). This CDR3 spans 13 amino acids. V lost 5 bases, J lost 5 bases, and 4 bases stayed unmatched. In nucleotides, the CDR3 is TGTGCCAGCAGTAGCGGGAGGTCCCACGAGCAGTACTTC. This translates into CASSSGRSHEQYF.

The chain combines TRBV27 with TRBJ2-1; 16 positions match TRBD2. V lost 5 bases to trimming and J lost 0 bases; unmatched junction nucleotides: 4. There are 18 residues in the CDR3. In germline, CDR1 is MNHEY, CDR2 SMNVEV (reference sequence). In DNA form, the CDR3 reads TGTGCCAGCAGTGGCGGGACTAGCGGGAGGGGCTCCTACAATGAGCAGTTCTTC. Its protein is CASSGGTSGRGSYNEQFF.

This clone was counted a few times. In the same sample, other DNA sequences code for this CDR3. The chain employs TRBV14 and TRBJ2-1; D not resolved. Germline V lookup: CDR1 SGHDN, CDR2 FVKESK. Trimming took off 0 bases at V and 4 bases at J, with 4 bases between the two ends. The CDR3 loop spans 13 amino acids. The CDR3 DNA reads as TGTGCCAGCAGCCAAGACTCGTACAATGAGCAGTTCTTC. Amino acids: CASSQDSYNEQFF.